A single sample gave rise to the 21 T cell receptor beta chains below, sequenced in a study of T-cell reconstitution after alpha-beta-depleted transplantation in children. The TCRbeta library incorporated unique molecular identifiers. TCRdb processed the PCR reads anew with MiXCR; each CDR3 protein has one entry. The sample contains roughly 500,000 distinct CDR3 sequences, approximately 12% of which appear only once. This specimen consisted of PBMCs from the stem cell graft donor, obtained from the stem cell graft. The source is a human donor who donated a stem cell graft to a child with combined immunodeficiency.

This clonotype has a handful of counts. The V call is TRBV6-2 or TRBV6-3, the J call TRBJ2-4, with 8 bases matching TRBD1. The germline gives CDR1 MNHEY, CDR2 SVGEGT. With V trimmed by 6 bases and J by 7 bases, 5 bases remained unmatched. The CDR3 sequence is 13 residues long. The CDR3 here is CASRSRQGNIQYF. The CDR3 bases are TGTGCCAGCAGGTCCCGACAGGGGAACATTCAGTACTTC.

J is TRBJ2-3 and V is TRBV12-3 or TRBV12-4; 7 bases are shared with TRBD1. V trimming: 5 bases; J trimming: 8 bases; junction bases outside the gene matches: 16. CDR3 size: 16 residues. The CDR3 coding sequence is TGTGCCAGCAGTGGAGACGGGACAGAGCTCTTCGGTACGCAGTATTTT. It encodes CASSGDGTELFGTQYF.

The table lists this clonotype with a few counts. The chain links TRBV27 to TRBJ2-2, with 8 bases lining up with TRBD1. The germline V gene has CDR1 MNHEY and CDR2 SMNVEV (reference sequence). Unmatched junction bases numbered 5, after V lost 5 bases and J lost 6 bases. The length of the CDR3 is 14 residues. The DNA for the CDR3 is TGTGCCAGCAGTGCAGGGGGCGCCCCCGGGGAGCTGTTTTTT. Encoded protein: CASSAGGAPGELFF.

The genes are TRBV19 and TRBJ2-2; D unresolved. CDR1 and CDR2 from the germline V gene are LNHDA and SQIVND (reference sequence). This CDR3 region has 13 residues. Trimming removed 4 bases from V and 3 bases from J, with 6 bases in between. CDR3 sequence: CASSTGYTGELFF. In DNA, the CDR3 is TGTGCCAGTAGTACAGGCTACACCGGGGAGCTGTTTTTT.

This clonotype turned up a few times. The chain has TRBV5-1 and TRBJ2-5, with 14 bases matching TRBD2. V gave up 4 bases and J gave up 5 bases; unmatched junction bases: 7. Germline-derived CDR1 and CDR2 are SGHRS and YFSETQ. The CDR3 length is 16 residues. The CDR3 reads CASSLGTSGSPETQYF. The CDR3 nucleotides are TGCGCCAGCAGCCTAGGGACTAGCGGGAGCCCGGAGACCCAGTACTTC.

This clonotype was recorded at least ten times. The chain joins TRBV5-6 to TRBJ2-2, with 7 bases identical to TRBD1. Germline values: CDR1 SGHDT, CDR2 YYEEEE. V lost 4 bases to trimming and J lost 1 base; unmatched junction nucleotides: 7. This CDR3 contains 16 residues. CDR3 protein: CASSNGQVGNTGELFF. The DNA for the CDR3 is TGTGCCAGCAGCAATGGACAGGTGGGGAACACCGGGGAGCTGTTTTTT.

This clonotype was found a few times. The rearrangement uses TRBV7-2 and TRBJ2-1; weak D call: TRBD2 (6 bases). The V end was cut by 0 bases, the J end by 10 bases, with 10 bases between. The CDR3 sequence is 13 residues long. The germline V gene encodes CDR1 SGHTA and CDR2 FQGNSA. CDR3 sequence reads: CASSLARGAEQFF. In DNA, the CDR3 is TGTGCCAGCAGCTTAGCGCGCGGGGCAGAGCAGTTCTTC.

This clonotype was picked up a small number of times. This sequence joins TRBV29-1 and TRBJ2-1, with D perhaps assigned TRBD1 or TRBD2 (5 bases each). Deletions cut 2 bases from V and 0 bases from J, with 14 bases between. This CDR3 is built from 16 residues. Germline V lookup: CDR1 SQVTM, CDR2 ANQGSEA. The CDR3 sequence is CSVETGQSSSYNEQFF. The CDR3 coding sequence is TGCAGCGTTGAAACGGGGCAGTCTAGCTCCTACAATGAGCAGTTCTTC.

This clonotype was seen ten or more times. The chain links TRBV15 to TRBJ2-7, with 8 bases lining up with TRBD1. V trimming: 9 bases; J trimming: 0 bases; junction bases outside the gene matches: 10. This CDR3 has 15 residues. Germline values: CDR1 LNHNV, CDR2 YYDKDF (reference sequence). CDR3 amino acids: CATSGDRGFSYEQYF. In DNA, the CDR3 is TGTGCCACGAGCGGCGACAGGGGCTTCTCCTACGAGCAGTACTTC.

This chain uses TRBV7-2 with TRBJ2-2; D possibly corresponds to TRBD2 (5 bases). The germline gives CDR1 SGHTA, CDR2 FQGNSA. V was trimmed by 1 base and J by 0 bases, leaving 9 bases between them. The CDR3 has 16 residues. CDR3 nucleotide sequence: TGTGCCAGCAGCTTAGGGCGGAGGCCGAACACCGGGGAGCTGTTTTTT. Protein sequence: CASSLGRRPNTGELFF.

Here the CDR3 reads CSASSRDRHTEAFF. CDR3 DNA: TGCAGTGCTAGCTCCCGGGACAGGCACACTGAAGCTTTCTTT. The chain is built from TRBV20-1 and TRBJ1-1; the match to TRBD1 covers 8 bases. Germline V gene sequence: CDR1 DFQATT, CDR2 SNEGSKA (reference sequence). The V and J ends lost 3 bases and 3 bases, in that order; junction bases with no gene match: 6. This CDR3 is built from 14 residues.

The gene calls are TRBV7-2 and TRBJ2-3; TRBD2 matches 10 bases. Germline CDR1 and CDR2: SGHTA and FQGNSA. The trim removed 0 bases at V and 4 bases at J, leaving 7 bases unmatched. CDR3 length equals 17 residues. CDR3 coding DNA: TGTGCCAGCAGCTTAGCGTCAGCGGGAGGGCCCGCAGATACGCAGTATTTT. Its protein product is CASSLASAGGPADTQYF.

This clonotype has a handful of counts. This chain uses TRBV7-9 with TRBJ2-2; D is unclear. The CDR3 runs to 13 residues. Trimming removed 6 bases at V and 6 bases at J, with 11 bases between. Germline V gene lookup returns CDR1 SEHNR and CDR2 FQNEAQ (reference sequence). The CDR3 sequence: CASRGSGAGELFF. The CDR3 region has the DNA TGTGCCAGCAGGGGAAGTGGGGCCGGGGAGCTGTTTTTT.

About this clonotype itself: Because the CDR3's place on the DNA is in doubt, the DNA is left out and the CDR3 is given as listed by TCRdb. This rearrangement joins TRBV7-5 to TRBJ2-4; the D call TRBD2 from the table was never checked on the DNA. TRBV7-5 is termed a pseudogene. The CDR3 sequence runs 19 residues, both termini included. This chain's CDR3 is CISVPEAEGPRVAKNIQYF.

This clonotype has just a few counts. The rearrangement joins TRBV5-1 to TRBJ2-7; D unclear. The CDR3 is made up of 13 amino acids. Between the trimmed V and J ends, which lost 0 bases and 3 bases, there was a span of 7 bases. Germline assignment: CDR1 SGHRS and CDR2 YFSETQ. The CDR3 DNA reads TGCGCCAGCAGCTTGGGATCCTTCTACGAGCAGTACTTC. Its translation: CASSLGSFYEQYF.

This rearrangement joins TRBV5-6 to TRBJ1-1; the match to TRBD1 covers 7 bases. CDR3 length: 13 amino acids. CDR1 and CDR2 (germline): SGHDT, YYEEEE. The V segment lost 4 bases and the J segment 5 bases; nucleotides outside the gene matches: 5. The CDR3 spells CASSQGTATEAFF. For the CDR3, the DNA is TGTGCCAGCAGCCAAGGGACAGCAACTGAAGCTTTCTTT.

The chain is built from TRBV18 and TRBJ1-5, with a tentative D call TRBD1 (5 bases). The CDR3 extends over 16 amino acids. In germline, CDR1 is KGHSH, CDR2 LQKENI. With 3 bases removed from V and 0 bases from J, the gap between germline ends came to 12 bases. CDR3 loop: CASSPFGGDSNQPQHF. CDR3 nucleotides: TGTGCCAGCTCACCGTTTGGGGGGGATAGCAATCAGCCCCAGCATTTT.

This clonotype showed up just a few times. This chain links TRBV27 with TRBJ2-1; the match to TRBD2 covers 8 bases. The J segment lost 9 bases and the V segment lost 6 bases, leaving 7 bases of the junction unmatched. The CDR3 contains 13 residues. Looked up from germline, CDR1 is MNHEY and CDR2 is SMNVEV (reference sequence). The CDR3 protein is CASSIGGAGEQFF. CDR3 bases: TGTGCCAGCAGCATCGGGGGGGCGGGTGAGCAGTTCTTC.

The V gene is TRBV7-9, the J gene TRBJ1-2, with a weak D call TRBD1 (6 bases). Germline CDR1 and CDR2: SEHNR and FQNEAQ (reference sequence). The ends were cut back, 5 bases at V and 4 bases at J, with 11 bases in the middle. This CDR3 region has 13 residues. CDR3 amino acids: CASSARGGYGYTF. The CDR3 coding sequence is TGTGCCAGCAGCGCCAGGGGAGGCTATGGCTACACCTTC.

This clonotype was observed a few times. The gene calls are TRBV1 and TRBJ2-7. TRBV1 is a documented pseudogene. The CDR3 has 15 residues. CDR3 loop: CTSSQDAGRAYEQYF. The CDR3 DNA is TGCACCAGCAGCCAAGATGCCGGGAGGGCCTACGAGCAGTACTTC.

Ten or more counts support this clonotype. This chain's CDR3 is CASSKSPGQRNIQYF. In DNA form, the CDR3 reads TGTGCCAGCAGTAAGTCTCCGGGACAGAGAAACATTCAGTACTTC. The chain is built from TRBV6-1 and TRBJ2-4, with 7 bases fitting TRBD1. The V gene end was trimmed by 5 bases and the J gene end by 6 bases; junction bases not matched to a gene: 10. The CDR3 loop spans 15 amino acids. Germline V gives CDR1 MNHNS, CDR2 SASEGT.